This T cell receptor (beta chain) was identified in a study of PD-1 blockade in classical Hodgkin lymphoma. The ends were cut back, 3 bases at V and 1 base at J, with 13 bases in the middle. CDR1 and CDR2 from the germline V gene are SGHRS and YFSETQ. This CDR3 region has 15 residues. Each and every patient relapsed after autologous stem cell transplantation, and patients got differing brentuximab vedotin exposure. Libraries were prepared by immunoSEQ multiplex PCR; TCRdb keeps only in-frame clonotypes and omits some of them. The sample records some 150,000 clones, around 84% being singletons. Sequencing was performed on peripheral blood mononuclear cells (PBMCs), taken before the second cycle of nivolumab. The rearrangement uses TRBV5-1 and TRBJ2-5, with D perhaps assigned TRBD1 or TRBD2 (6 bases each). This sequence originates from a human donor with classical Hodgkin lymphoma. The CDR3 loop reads CASSWRGSSQETQYF. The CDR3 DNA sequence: TGCGCCAGCAGCTGGAGGGGGTCGTCCCAAGAGACCCAGTACTTC.